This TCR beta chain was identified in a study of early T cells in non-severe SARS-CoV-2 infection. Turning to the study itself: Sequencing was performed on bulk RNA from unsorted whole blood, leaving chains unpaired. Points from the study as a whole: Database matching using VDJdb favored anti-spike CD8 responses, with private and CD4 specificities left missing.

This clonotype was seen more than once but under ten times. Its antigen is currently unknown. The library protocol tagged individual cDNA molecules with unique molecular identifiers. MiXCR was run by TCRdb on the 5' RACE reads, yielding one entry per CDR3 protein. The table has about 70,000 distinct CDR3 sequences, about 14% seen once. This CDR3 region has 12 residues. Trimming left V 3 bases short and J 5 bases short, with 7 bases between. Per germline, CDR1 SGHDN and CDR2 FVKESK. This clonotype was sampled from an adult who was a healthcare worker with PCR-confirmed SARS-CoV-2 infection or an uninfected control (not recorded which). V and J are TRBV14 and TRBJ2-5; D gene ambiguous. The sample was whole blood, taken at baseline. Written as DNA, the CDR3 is TGTGCCAGCAGCCATCGGCTGGAGACCCAGTACTTC. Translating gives CASSHRLETQYF.